This T cell receptor (beta chain) was recorded in a study of Ad26.COV2.S vaccination and SARS-CoV-2 variants. Produced via immunoSEQ multiplex PCR; TCRdb's table is partial and in-frame only. The sample gives 380,000 or so clones, 83% of which show up once; about 7.4% is in the top ten. Germline lookup yields CDR1 SEHNR and CDR2 FQNEAQ (reference sequence). The CDR3 is made up of 15 amino acids. Germline trimming cut 1 base from V and 1 base from J; bases unmatched to any gene: 2. Treatment given: some 19 received Ad26.COV2.S at low or high dose, single or two shots; about 5 received placebo; per-sample allocation not given. Sampling occurred on day 63 after the first vaccine or placebo injection.

This receptor was taken from a person aged 18 to 59 who received the Ad26.COV2.S COVID-19 vaccine or a placebo. Specimen: peripheral blood, collected in a trial of Ad26.COV2.S vaccine versus placebo. The chain recombines TRBV7-9 with TRBJ2-3, with 7 bases matching TRBD1. CDR3 sequence: CASSLGQGGTDTQYF. CDR3 nucleotides: TGTGCCAGCAGCTTAGGACAGGGTGGCACAGATACGCAGTATTTT.